Listed below are T cell receptor beta chains from one sample, sequenced in a study of T cell responses to AZD1222 COVID-19 vaccine. Libraries were prepared by immunoSEQ multiplex PCR; TCRdb keeps only in-frame clonotypes and omits some of them. The sample has 130,000 to 150,000 clones; roughly 92% are singletons. Sequenced material: peripheral blood, taken on day 0 of AZD1222 vaccination. Every receptor here comes from an adult in good health. Both conserved end residues are part of each CDR3. D genes are given only for firm matches. Not every row has a clone size; where given, it reads once, few, many or a size class.

clone size,V gene,J gene,D gene,CDR3 protein,CDR3 DNA
.,TRBV5-1,TRBJ2-7,TRBD1,CASRFGQGATYEQYF,TGCGCCAGCAGATTCGGACAGGGGGCCACCTACGAGCAGTACTTC
.,TRBV10-2,TRBJ1-5,.,CASRDGYQPQHF,TGCGCCAGCAGGGACGGGTATCAGCCCCAGCATTTT
.,TRBV6-5,TRBJ2-3,TRBD1,CASSQGTGYDTQYF,TGTGCCAGCAGCCAAGGGACAGGGTACGATACGCAGTATTTT
.,TRBV15,TRBJ1-1,TRBD1,CATSRDEGRGRIF,TGTGCCACCAGCAGAGACGAGGGCAGGGGGCGAATCTTT
once,TRBV3-1/TRBV3-2,TRBJ2-1,TRBD2,CASSPSGRAPNEQFF,TGTGCCAGCAGCCCCAGCGGGAGGGCTCCCAATGAGCAGTTCTTC
.,TRBV7-8,TRBJ1-1,.,CASSIRTANTEAFF,TGTGCCAGCAGCATACGGACAGCAAACACTGAAGCTTTCTTT
few,TRBV29-1,TRBJ1-2,TRBD1,CSVDRDSYGYTF,TGCAGCGTGGACCGGGACAGCTATGGCTACACCTTC
.,TRBV14,TRBJ2-5,.,CASSQDPRGQETQYF,TGTGCCAGCAGCCAAGATCCCAGGGGCCAAGAGACCCAGTACTTC
.,TRBV29-1,TRBJ1-2,.,CSVRPLLYGYTF,TGCAGCGTGAGGCCCCTGTTATATGGCTACACCTTC
.,TRBV11-1,TRBJ2-7,TRBD1,CASSLTTGAPSYEQYF,TGTGCCAGCAGCTTAACCACAGGGGCCCCCTCCTACGAGCAGTACTTC
.,TRBV5-1,TRBJ1-1,.,CASTRDVNMNTEAFF,TGCGCCAGCACCAGAGACGTAAACATGAACACTGAAGCTTTCTTT
few,TRBV6-4,TRBJ2-1,.,CASSDGNFHNEQFF,TGTGCCAGCAGTGACGGGAATTTCCACAATGAGCAGTTCTTC
.,TRBV2,TRBJ2-1,.,CASSEGQVDYNEQFF,TGTGCCAGCAGTGAAGGCCAGGTAGACTACAATGAGCAGTTCTTC
.,TRBV11-2,TRBJ2-7,TRBD2,CASSLAGGHSYEQYF,TGTGCCAGCAGCCTAGCGGGAGGCCACTCCTACGAGCAGTACTTC
.,TRBV11-3,TRBJ1-1,.,CASSFEENTEAFF,TGTGCCAGCAGCTTTGAAGAGAACACTGAAGCTTTCTTT
once,TRBV6-4,TRBJ2-1,TRBD2,CASSARLAGGNNEQFF,TGTGCCAGCAGTGCCCGACTAGCGGGAGGGAACAATGAGCAGTTCTTC
.,TRBV28,TRBJ1-2,.,CASSPGGLGYTF,TGTGCCAGCAGTCCTGGGGGTTTGGGCTACACCTTC
.,TRBV3-1/TRBV3-2,TRBJ2-5,TRBD2,CASSQTSGVETQYF,TGTGCCAGCAGCCAAACTAGCGGGGTGGAGACCCAGTACTTC
few,TRBV6-2/TRBV6-3,TRBJ2-2,TRBD2,CASSYSTGRTSGELFF,TGTGCCAGCAGTTACTCGACCGGGAGGACCTCCGGGGAGCTGTTTTTT
.,TRBV5-1,TRBJ2-5,.,CASSLDYREETQYF,TGCGCCAGCAGCTTGGACTACCGGGAGGAGACCCAGTACTTC
.,TRBV7-6,TRBJ2-1,TRBD2,CASSSHLSGPDEQFF,TGTGCCAGCAGCTCCCACCTTAGCGGGCCCGACGAGCAGTTCTTC
.,TRBV7-6,TRBJ2-1,TRBD2,CASSLGGGRALDEQFF,TGTGCCAGCAGCTTAGGGGGCGGGAGGGCCTTGGATGAGCAGTTCTTC
few,TRBV19,TRBJ1-1,.,CASSIPYGTEAFF,TGTGCCAGTAGTATACCATACGGCACTGAAGCTTTCTTT
few,TRBV2,TRBJ1-2,.,CASSALRGPRYGYTF,TGTGCCAGCAGTGCATTGAGAGGTCCGCGTTATGGCTACACCTTC
once,TRBV4-1,TRBJ2-7,.,CASSQDDQAARGEQYF,TGCGCCAGCAGCCAAGATGACCAGGCAGCCCGGGGCGAGCAGTACTTC
.,TRBV5-1,TRBJ2-7,.,CASSLNGYEQYF,TGCGCCAGCAGCTTGAATGGATACGAGCAGTACTTC
.,TRBV12-3/TRBV12-4,TRBJ1-6,.,CASSSVVATPLHF,TGTGCCAGCAGTTCCGTTGTTGCTACACCCCTCCACTTT
.,TRBV11-2,TRBJ2-2,.,CASSLSISDSKVGELFF,TGTGCCAGCAGCTTAAGTATATCGGACAGTAAAGTCGGGGAGCTGTTTTTT
.,TRBV6-5,TRBJ2-7,TRBD2,CASSYSTSGSYEQYF,TGTGCCAGCAGTTACTCGACCAGCGGGAGTTACGAGCAGTACTTC
.,TRBV28,TRBJ2-5,.,CASQPWRGRNFLQETQYF,TGTGCCAGCCAGCCTTGGAGGGGGCGGAACTTCCTCCAAGAGACCCAGTACTTC
.,TRBV18,TRBJ1-2,TRBD1,CASSPDRGNYGYTF,TGTGCCAGCTCACCGGACAGGGGAAACTATGGCTACACCTTC
.,TRBV5-1,TRBJ2-2,.,CASSLALTGELFF,TGCGCCAGCAGCTTGGCCCTCACCGGGGAGCTGTTTTTT
.,TRBV18,TRBJ2-7,TRBD1,CASSPGQGAYEQYF,TGTGCCAGCTCACCGGGACAGGGGGCCTACGAGCAGTACTTC
.,TRBV25-1,TRBJ1-1,.,CASSGSGFGDTEAFF,TGTGCCAGCAGTGGCTCAGGGTTTGGGGACACTGAAGCTTTCTTT
.,TRBV30,TRBJ1-1,.,CAWSVGVLAEAFF,TGTGCCTGGAGTGTAGGAGTCCTGGCTGAAGCTTTCTTT
once,TRBV5-1,TRBJ2-7,.,CASAYGTTYEQYF,TGCGCCAGCGCCTATGGGACCACCTACGAGCAGTACTTC
once,TRBV5-1,TRBJ2-6,.,CASSLRPSSSGANVLTF,TGCGCCAGCAGCCTGAGGCCCAGCAGCTCTGGGGCCAACGTCCTGACTTTC
.,TRBV5-5,TRBJ1-1,.,CASSSLRAGGYTEAFF,TGTGCCAGCAGCTCCCTTAGGGCGGGTGGTTACACTGAAGCTTTCTTT
.,TRBV10-2,TRBJ2-7,.,CASDDIPGTGSTGYEQYF,TGCGCCAGCGATGACATCCCCGGGACTGGAAGTACGGGCTACGAGCAGTACTTC
.,TRBV28,TRBJ1-5,.,CASSLGGSNQPQHF,TGTGCCAGCAGTTTAGGAGGTTCCAATCAGCCCCAGCATTTT
.,TRBV14,TRBJ2-1,TRBD2,CASSQAYGTSGRGLHEQFF,TGTGCCAGCAGCCAAGCCTATGGAACTAGCGGGAGAGGCTTGCATGAGCAGTTCTTC
.,TRBV10-3,TRBJ2-7,.,CAISETKSAVDEQYF,TGTGCCATCAGTGAGACTAAATCCGCAGTCGACGAGCAGTACTTC
.,TRBV7-3,TRBJ2-2,.,CASSLLAEKPNTGELFF,TGTGCCAGCAGCTTACTGGCAGAGAAGCCGAACACCGGGGAGCTGTTTTTT
.,TRBV4-1,TRBJ2-7,.,CASSPPAGLGEQYF,TGCGCCAGCAGCCCACCGGCGGGGTTGGGCGAGCAGTACTTC
.,TRBV18,TRBJ2-7,TRBD1,CASSTGTGGNYEQYF,TGTGCCAGCTCAACCGGGACAGGGGGCAACTACGAGCAGTACTTC
.,TRBV18,TRBJ2-1,.,CASSLPSYNEQFF,TGTGCCAGCTCACTACCCTCCTACAATGAGCAGTTCTTC
.,TRBV28,TRBJ1-5,.,CASSFGGNSNQPQHF,TGTGCCAGCAGTTTCGGAGGGAATAGCAATCAGCCCCAGCATTTT
.,TRBV18,TRBJ2-7,TRBD1,CATRTGETPYEQYF,TGTGCCACCAGGACAGGGGAGACCCCCTACGAGCAGTACTTC
.,TRBV25-1,TRBJ1-2,.,CASSSSSPHRLYGYTF,TGTGCCAGCAGTTCCTCAAGTCCCCACAGGCTCTATGGCTACACCTTC
.,TRBV28,TRBJ1-6,.,CASVQHDTRNSPLHF,TGTGCCAGCGTCCAACATGATACCCGGAATTCACCCCTCCACTTT
.,TRBV5-5,TRBJ2-1,.,CASSLLLDGPKAVF,TGTGCCAGCAGCCTTCTACTGGACGGTCCTAAAGCAGTCTTC
once,TRBV7-7,TRBJ2-1,.,CASGASPYNEQFF,TGTGCCAGCGGCGCTAGCCCATACAATGAGCAGTTCTTC
.,TRBV2,TRBJ2-5,TRBD1,CAGSGTGEGTQYF,TGTGCCGGCAGTGGGACAGGGGAGGGGACCCAGTACTTC
.,TRBV2,TRBJ1-4,TRBD1,CASAWGQPNEKLFF,TGTGCCAGTGCGTGGGGACAGCCCAATGAAAAACTGTTTTTT
.,TRBV6-5,TRBJ1-6,.,CASSYRGRYNSPLHF,TGTGCCAGCAGTTACCGGGGTAGATACAATTCACCCCTCCACTTT
.,TRBV11-1,TRBJ2-1,.,CASSLEGFPSYNEQFF,TGTGCCAGCAGCTTAGAAGGTTTCCCTAGCTACAATGAGCAGTTCTTC
.,TRBV19,TRBJ1-2,.,CASSIGGINGYTF,TGTGCCAGTAGTATAGGAGGGATTAACGGCTACACCTTC
.,TRBV9,TRBJ2-3,.,CASSTSTVTSTDTQYF,TGTGCCAGCAGTACGTCCACTGTGACAAGCACAGATACGCAGTATTTT
.,TRBV27,TRBJ2-2,TRBD2,CASSPYGGARGELFF,TGTGCCAGCAGTCCCTACGGGGGGGCGAGAGGGGAGCTGTTTTTT